The TCR beta chain described here comes from a study of cytomegalovirus exposure and HLA in healthy donors. Findings of the study overall: Likely technical artifact: a cluster of highly shared sequence variants.

PCR was performed using 60 Vbeta and 13 Jbeta primers. The assay was immunoSEQ multiplex PCR, and TCRdb's table has in-frame clones only and misses some. The data contain more than 150,000 clones, approximately 85% of them singletons. As concerns this clone: The antigen is undetermined.

The sample taken for sequencing was PBMCs. The source of this sequence is a girl aged 5 to 17 in good health and CMV-seropositive.

The CDR3 region is CASRGEPDRFYEQYF. CDR3 DNA sequence: TGTGCCAGCAGAGGGGAGCCCGACAGGTTCTACGAGCAGTACTTC. The rearrangement joins TRBV6-5 to TRBJ2-7; D is possibly TRBD1 (6 bases). Germline CDR1 and CDR2: MNHEY and SVGAGI. The CDR3 sequence is 15 residues long. Trimming shortened V by 6 bases and J by 3 bases, and 18 bases separated the two germline ends.